The 3 T cell receptor beta chains presented below share a single source sample, sequenced in a study of T cell changes during pregnancy in multiple sclerosis (dated by TCRdb to between 2018 and 2021). The method was the immunoSEQ multiplex PCR assay. Held by TCRdb, this immuneACCESS table contains in-frame sequences only and omits some clones. Under half of the omission traces to an unresolved V gene where checked; the cause of the rest is unknown. Recorded for this sample are roughly 43,000 clones; about 88% of them occurred a single time. Jointly, the top ten make up about 1.2% of the sample. The input for sequencing was CD4+ T cells from peripheral blood mononuclear cells, taken after pregnancy. These TCRs come from a female donor with multiple sclerosis, enrolled in a pregnancy study.

This chain links TRBV5-1 with TRBJ1-1; D remains ambiguous. Trimming took off 5 bases at V and 3 bases at J, with 14 bases between the two ends. Germline assignment: CDR1 SGHRS and CDR2 YFSETQ. CDR3 length equals 14 residues. The CDR3 region has the DNA TGCGCCAGCAGTCGACTCGGAACTGACACTGAAGCTTTCTTT. Amino acids: CASSRLGTDTEAFF.

This sequence joins TRBV5-1 and TRBJ1-5; perhaps TRBD1 as D (5 bases). Trimming pared 1 base from V and 5 bases from J, leaving 10 bases between. The CDR3 length is 14 residues. In germline, CDR1 is SGHRS, CDR2 YFSETQ. The CDR3 protein is CASSLKGGDQPQHF. In DNA form, the CDR3 reads TGCGCCAGCAGCTTGAAGGGAGGGGATCAGCCCCAGCATTTT.

The rearrangement uses TRBV14 and TRBJ2-5; D is unclear. V lost 1 base, J lost 8 bases, and 14 bases lay in between. CDR3 length: 14 residues. CDR1 SGHDN and CDR2 FVKESK come from the germline V gene. The CDR3 DNA follows: TGTGCCAGCAGCCAAGGAAGTAGCCTGGAAACCCAGTACTTC. Its protein product is CASSQGSSLETQYF.